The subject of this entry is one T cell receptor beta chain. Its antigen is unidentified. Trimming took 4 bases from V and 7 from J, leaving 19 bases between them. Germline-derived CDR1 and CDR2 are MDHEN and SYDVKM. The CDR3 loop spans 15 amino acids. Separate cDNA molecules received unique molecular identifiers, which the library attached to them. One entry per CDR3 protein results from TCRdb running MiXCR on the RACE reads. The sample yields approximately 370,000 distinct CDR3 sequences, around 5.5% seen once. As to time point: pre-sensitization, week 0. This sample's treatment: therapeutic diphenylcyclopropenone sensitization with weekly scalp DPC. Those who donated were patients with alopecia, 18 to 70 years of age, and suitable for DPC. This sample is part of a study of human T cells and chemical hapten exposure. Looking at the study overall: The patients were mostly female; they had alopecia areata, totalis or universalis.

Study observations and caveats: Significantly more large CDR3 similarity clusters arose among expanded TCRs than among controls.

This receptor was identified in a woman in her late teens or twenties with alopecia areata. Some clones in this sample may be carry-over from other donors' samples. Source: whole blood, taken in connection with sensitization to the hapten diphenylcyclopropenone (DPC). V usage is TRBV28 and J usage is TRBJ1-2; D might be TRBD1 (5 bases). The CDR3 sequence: CASSSWGEGSFGYTF. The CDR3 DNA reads TGTGCCAGCAGTTCGTGGGGCGAGGGATCCTTTGGCTACACCTTC.